This T cell receptor (beta chain) came from a study of cytomegalovirus exposure and HLA in healthy donors. Study results and limitations: The study listed 164 cytomegalovirus-associated TCR beta chains.

The CDR3 loop spans 16 amino acids. V lost 3 bases and J lost 1, with 16 bases in between. Germline lookup yields CDR1 SGHRS and CDR2 YFSETQ. This clone came up a few times. Its target is not known. Amplification used 60 Vbeta primers and 13 Jbeta primers. The protocol was immunoSEQ multiplex PCR, while the TCRdb copy is restricted to in-frame clones and leaves out a portion. The sample lists fewer than 200,000 clones, 60% to 80% seen once, with about 1% in the top ten. The sequencing input was PBMCs. The TCR was taken from a woman in her forties or fifties in good health and CMV-seropositive. The chain employs TRBV5-1 and TRBJ2-5; weak D call: TRBD1 (6 bases). The CDR3 loop is CASSWIPTTGQETQYF. CDR3 DNA sequence: TGCGCCAGCAGCTGGATCCCAACGACAGGCCAAGAGACCCAGTACTTC.